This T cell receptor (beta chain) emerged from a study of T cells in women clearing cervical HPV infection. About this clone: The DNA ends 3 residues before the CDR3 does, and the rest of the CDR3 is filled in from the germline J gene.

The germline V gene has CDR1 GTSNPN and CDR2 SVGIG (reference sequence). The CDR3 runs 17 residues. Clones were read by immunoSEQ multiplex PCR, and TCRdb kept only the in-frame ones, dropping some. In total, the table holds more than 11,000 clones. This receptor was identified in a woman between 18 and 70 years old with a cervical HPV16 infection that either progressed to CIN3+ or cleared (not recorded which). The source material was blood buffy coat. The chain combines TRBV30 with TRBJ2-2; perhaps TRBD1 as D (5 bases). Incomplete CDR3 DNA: TGTGCCTGGAGTGCGACGAACACTCCCTCTGGGGCCAACGTG. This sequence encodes CAWSATNTPSGANV. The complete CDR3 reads CAWSATNTPSGANVLFF.